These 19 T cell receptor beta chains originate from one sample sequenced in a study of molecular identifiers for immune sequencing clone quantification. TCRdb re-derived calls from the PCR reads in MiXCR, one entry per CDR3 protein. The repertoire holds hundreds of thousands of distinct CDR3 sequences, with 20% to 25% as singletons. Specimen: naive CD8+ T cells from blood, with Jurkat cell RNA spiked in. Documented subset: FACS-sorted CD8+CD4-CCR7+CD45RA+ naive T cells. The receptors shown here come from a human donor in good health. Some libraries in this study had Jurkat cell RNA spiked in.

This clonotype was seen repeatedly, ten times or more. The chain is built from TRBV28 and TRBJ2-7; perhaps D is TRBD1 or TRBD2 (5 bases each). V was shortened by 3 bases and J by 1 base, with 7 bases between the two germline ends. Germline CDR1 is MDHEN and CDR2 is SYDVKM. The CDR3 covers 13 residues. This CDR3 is CASSFGASYEQYF. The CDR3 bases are TGTGCCAGCAGTTTCGGGGCTTCCTACGAGCAGTACTTC.

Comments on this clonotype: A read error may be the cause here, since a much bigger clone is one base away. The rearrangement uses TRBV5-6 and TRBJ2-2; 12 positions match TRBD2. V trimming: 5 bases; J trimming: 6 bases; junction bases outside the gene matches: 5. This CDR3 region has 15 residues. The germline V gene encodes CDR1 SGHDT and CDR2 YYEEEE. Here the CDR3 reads CASRPSGGASGELFF. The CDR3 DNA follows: TGTGCCAGCAGGCCTAGCGGGGGGGCCTCCGGGGAGCTGTTTTTT.

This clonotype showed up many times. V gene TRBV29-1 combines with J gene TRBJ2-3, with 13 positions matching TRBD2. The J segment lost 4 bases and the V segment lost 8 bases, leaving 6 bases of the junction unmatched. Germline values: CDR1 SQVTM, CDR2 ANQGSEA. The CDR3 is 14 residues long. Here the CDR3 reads CSPKLAGGPDTQYF. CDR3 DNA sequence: TGCAGCCCCAAACTAGCGGGAGGGCCAGATACGCAGTATTTT.

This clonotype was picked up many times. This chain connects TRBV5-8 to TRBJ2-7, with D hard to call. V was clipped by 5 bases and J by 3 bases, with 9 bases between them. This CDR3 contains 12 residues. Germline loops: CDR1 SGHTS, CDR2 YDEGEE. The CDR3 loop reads CASSVGFYEQYF. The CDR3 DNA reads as TGTGCCAGCAGTGTGGGGTTCTACGAGCAGTACTTC.

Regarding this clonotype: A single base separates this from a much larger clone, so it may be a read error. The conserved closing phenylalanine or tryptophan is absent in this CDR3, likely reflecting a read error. The chain's CDR3 is CASSLSKGLAYTGELFS. DNA of the CDR3: TGTGCCAGCAGCTTATCCAAAGGACTAGCGTACACCGGGGAGCTGTTTTCT. The rearrangement uses TRBV7-9 and TRBJ2-2; 9 bases are a match to TRBD2. CDR1 and CDR2 (germline): SEHNR, FQNEAQ (reference sequence). The CDR3 covers 17 residues. After removal of 2 bases from V and 3 bases from J, the junction contained 7 bases not matched to a gene.

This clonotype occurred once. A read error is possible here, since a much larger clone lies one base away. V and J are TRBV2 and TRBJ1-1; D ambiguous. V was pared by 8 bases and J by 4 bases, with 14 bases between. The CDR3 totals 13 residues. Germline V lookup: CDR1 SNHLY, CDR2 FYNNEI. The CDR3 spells CASWPGMSTEAFF. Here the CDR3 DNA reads TGTGCCAGCTGGCCGGGGATGAGCACTGAAGCTTTCTTT.

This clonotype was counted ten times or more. DNA for the CDR3: TGTGCCAGCAGTCTCGGACACCTCAGCGAGCAGTACTTC. Amino acids: CASSLGHLSEQYF. J is TRBJ2-7 and V is TRBV28, with D possibly TRBD1 on 5 matching bases. Between the trimmed V and J ends, which lost 5 bases and 6 bases, there was a span of 14 bases. CDR3 length: 13 amino acids. Per the germline V gene, CDR1 is MDHEN and CDR2 is SYDVKM.

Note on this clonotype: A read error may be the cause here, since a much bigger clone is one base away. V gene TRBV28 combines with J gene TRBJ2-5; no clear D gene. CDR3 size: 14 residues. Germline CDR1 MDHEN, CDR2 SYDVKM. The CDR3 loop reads CASSRRRYQETRYF. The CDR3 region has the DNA TGTGCCAGCAGCCGCAGGAGATACCAAGAGACCCGGTACTTC.

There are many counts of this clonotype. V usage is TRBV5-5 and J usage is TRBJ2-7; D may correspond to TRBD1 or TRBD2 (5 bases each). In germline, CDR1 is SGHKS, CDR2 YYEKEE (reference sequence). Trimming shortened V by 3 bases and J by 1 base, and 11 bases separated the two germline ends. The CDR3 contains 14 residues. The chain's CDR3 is CASSYYGASYEQYF. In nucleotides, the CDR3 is TGTGCCAGCAGCTATTACGGGGCGTCCTACGAGCAGTACTTC.

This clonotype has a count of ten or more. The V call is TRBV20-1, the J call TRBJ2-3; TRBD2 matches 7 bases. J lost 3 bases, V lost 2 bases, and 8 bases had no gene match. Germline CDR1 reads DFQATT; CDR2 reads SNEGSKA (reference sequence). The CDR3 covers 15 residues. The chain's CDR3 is CSARWGGEVTDTQYF. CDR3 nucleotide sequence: TGCAGTGCTAGATGGGGGGGAGAAGTAACAGATACGCAGTATTTT.

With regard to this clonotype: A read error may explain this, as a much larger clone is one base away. The DNA for the CDR3 is TGTGCCAGCAGGGCGAGGGCTGGGGGAAACTATGGCTACACCTTC. Translated: CASRARAGGNYGYTF. The rearrangement uses TRBV5-6 and TRBJ1-2; TRBD1 is a possible D gene (5 bases). The CDR3 totals 15 residues. Trimming took 5 bases from V and 2 from J, leaving 16 bases between them. Germline CDR1 SGHDT, CDR2 YYEEEE. Looking up the rest from reference TRBV5-6 and TRBJ1-2 gives the full variable domain: DAGVTQSPTHLIKTRGQQVTLRCSPKSGHDTVSWYQQALGQGPQFIFQYYEEEERQRGNFPDRFSGHQFPNYSSELNVNALLLGDSALYLCASRARAGGNYGYTFGSGTRLTVV.

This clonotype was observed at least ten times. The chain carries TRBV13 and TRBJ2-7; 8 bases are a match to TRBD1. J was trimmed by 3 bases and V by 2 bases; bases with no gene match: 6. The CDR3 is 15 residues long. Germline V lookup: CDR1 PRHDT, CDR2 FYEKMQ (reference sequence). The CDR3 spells CASSLRGQGLYEQYF. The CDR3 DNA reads TGTGCCAGCAGCTTACGTGGACAGGGCCTCTACGAGCAGTACTTC.

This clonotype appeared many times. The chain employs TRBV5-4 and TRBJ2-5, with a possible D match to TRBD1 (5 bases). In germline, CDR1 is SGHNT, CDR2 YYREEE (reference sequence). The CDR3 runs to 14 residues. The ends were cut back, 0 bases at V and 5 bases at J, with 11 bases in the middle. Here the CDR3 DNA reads TGTGCCAGCAGCTTGGTATTAGGGGATGAGACCCAGTACTTC. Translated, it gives CASSLVLGDETQYF.

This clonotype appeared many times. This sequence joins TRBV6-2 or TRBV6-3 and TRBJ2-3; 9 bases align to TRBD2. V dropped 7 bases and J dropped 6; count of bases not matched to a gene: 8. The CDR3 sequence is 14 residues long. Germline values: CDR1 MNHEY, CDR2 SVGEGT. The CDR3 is CASKPGLAVDTQYF. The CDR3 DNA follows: TGTGCCAGCAAACCGGGACTAGCTGTGGATACGCAGTATTTT.

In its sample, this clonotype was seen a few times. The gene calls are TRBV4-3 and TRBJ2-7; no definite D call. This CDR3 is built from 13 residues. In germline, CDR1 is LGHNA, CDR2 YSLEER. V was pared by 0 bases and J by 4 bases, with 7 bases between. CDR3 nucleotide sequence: TGCGCCAGCAGCCAAGAGCTCCTATACGAGCAGTACTTC. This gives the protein CASSQELLYEQYF.

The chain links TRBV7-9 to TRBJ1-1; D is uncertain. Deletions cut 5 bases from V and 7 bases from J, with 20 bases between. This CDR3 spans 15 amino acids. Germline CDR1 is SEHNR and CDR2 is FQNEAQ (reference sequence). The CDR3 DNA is TGTGCCAGCAGCCCCCCTCCAGTATACCTCCTTGAAGCTTTCTTT. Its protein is CASSPPPVYLLEAFF.

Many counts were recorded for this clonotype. CDR3 region: CASSEYGTSGTEAFF. In DNA, the CDR3 is TGTGCCAGCAGTGAATATGGGACAAGCGGCACTGAAGCTTTCTTT. V and J are TRBV25-1 and TRBJ1-1, with a possible D match to TRBD1 (6 bases). Deletions cut 0 bases from V and 4 bases from J, with 12 bases between. Germline V CDR1 and CDR2: MGHDK, SYGVNS. The CDR3 is made up of 15 amino acids.

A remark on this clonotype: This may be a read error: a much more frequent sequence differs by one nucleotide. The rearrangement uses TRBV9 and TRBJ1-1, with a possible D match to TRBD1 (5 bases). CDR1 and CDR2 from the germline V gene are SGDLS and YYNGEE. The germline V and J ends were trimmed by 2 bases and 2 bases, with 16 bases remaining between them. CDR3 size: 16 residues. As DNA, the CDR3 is TGTGCCAGCAGCGTGGGGCGGGGTATCCCCAACACTGAAGCTTTCTTT. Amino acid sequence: CASSVGRGIPNTEAFF.

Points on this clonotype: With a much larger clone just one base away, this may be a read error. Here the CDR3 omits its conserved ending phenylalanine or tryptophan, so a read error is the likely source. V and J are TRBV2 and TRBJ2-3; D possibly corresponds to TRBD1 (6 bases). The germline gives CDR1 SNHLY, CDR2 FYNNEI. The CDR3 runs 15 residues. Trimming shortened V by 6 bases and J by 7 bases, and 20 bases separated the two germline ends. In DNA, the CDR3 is TGTGCCAGCAGCGAACCGTGGACAGCTGGATATACGCAGTATCTT. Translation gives CASSEPWTAGYTQYL.